This TCR beta chain was sequenced during a study of beta chain features in type 1 diabetes. The CDR3 runs 15 residues. Unmatched junction bases numbered 9, after V lost 6 bases and J lost 6 bases. The germline CDR1 and CDR2 sequences are SGHAT and FQNNGV. Since all of the isolated RNA was reverse transcribed, expressed TCRB transcripts were what got sequenced. Profiling relied on immunoSEQ multiplex PCR, and the TCRdb table lists in-frame clones only, not all of them. The sample includes 250,000 to 400,000 clones, 14% of them seen just once. Source material: central memory CD4+ T cells from blood. The receptor's source is a man aged 25-40 years in good health. The chain links TRBV11-2 to TRBJ2-7; TRBD1 matches 12 bases. The CDR3 is CASREPGQGAGEQYF. The DNA for the CDR3 is TGTGCCAGCAGAGAACCGGGACAGGGGGCAGGCGAGCAGTACTTC.